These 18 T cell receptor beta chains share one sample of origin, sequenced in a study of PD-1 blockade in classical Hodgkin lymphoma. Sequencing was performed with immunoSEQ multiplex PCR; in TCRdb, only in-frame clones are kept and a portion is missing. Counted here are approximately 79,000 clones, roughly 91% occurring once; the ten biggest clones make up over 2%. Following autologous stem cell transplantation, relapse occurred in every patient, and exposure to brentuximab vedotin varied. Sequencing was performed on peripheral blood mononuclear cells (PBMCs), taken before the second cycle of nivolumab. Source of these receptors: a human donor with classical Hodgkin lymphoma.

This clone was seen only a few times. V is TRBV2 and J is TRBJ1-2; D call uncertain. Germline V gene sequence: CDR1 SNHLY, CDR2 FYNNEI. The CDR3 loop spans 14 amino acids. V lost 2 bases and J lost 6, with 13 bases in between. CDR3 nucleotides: TGTGCCAGCAGTGAAAGTCCGGGTCGCAATGGCTACACCTTC. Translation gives CASSESPGRNGYTF.

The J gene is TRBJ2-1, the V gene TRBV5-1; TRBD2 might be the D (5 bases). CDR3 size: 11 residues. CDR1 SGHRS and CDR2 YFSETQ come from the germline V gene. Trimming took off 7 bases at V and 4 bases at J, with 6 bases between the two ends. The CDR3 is CASGSYNEQFF. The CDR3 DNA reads TGCGCCAGCGGGAGTTACAATGAGCAGTTCTTC.

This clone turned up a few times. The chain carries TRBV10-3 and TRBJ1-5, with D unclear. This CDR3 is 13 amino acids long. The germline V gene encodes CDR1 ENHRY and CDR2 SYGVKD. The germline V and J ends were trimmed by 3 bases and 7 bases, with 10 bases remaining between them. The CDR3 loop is CAISEQFGQPQHF. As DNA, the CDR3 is TGTGCCATCAGTGAACAGTTTGGACAGCCCCAGCATTTT.

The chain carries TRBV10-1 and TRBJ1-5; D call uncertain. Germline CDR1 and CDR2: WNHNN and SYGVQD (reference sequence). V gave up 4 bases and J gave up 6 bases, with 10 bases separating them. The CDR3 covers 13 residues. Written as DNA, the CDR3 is TGCGCCAGCAGTGGCAGCGAACCTCAGCCCCAGCATTTT. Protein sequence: CASSGSEPQPQHF.

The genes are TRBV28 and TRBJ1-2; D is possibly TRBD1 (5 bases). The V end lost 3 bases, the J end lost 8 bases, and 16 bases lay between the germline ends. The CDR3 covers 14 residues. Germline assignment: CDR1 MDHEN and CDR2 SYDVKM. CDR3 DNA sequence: TGTGCCAGCAGTTTCATGGAGGGGAACCTAGGCTACACCTTC. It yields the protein CASSFMEGNLGYTF.

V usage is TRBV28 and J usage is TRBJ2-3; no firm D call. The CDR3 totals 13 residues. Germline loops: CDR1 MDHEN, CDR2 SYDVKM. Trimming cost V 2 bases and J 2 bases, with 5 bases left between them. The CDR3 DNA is TGTGCCAGCAGTTTAGCGGACACAGATACGCAGTATTTT. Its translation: CASSLADTDTQYF.

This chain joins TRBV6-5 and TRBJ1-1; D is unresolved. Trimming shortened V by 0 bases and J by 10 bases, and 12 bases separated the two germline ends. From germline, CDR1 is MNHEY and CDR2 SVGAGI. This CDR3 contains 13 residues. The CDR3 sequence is CASSYSGPVGAFF. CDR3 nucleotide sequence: TGTGCCAGCAGTTACTCGGGTCCGGTTGGAGCTTTCTTT.

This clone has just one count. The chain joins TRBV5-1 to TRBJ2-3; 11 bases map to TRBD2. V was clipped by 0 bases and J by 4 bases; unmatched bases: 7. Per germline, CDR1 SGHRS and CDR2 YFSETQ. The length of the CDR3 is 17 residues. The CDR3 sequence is CASSLDSGRAGADTQYF. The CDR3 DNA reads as TGCGCCAGCAGCTTGGATAGCGGGAGGGCCGGCGCAGATACGCAGTATTTT.

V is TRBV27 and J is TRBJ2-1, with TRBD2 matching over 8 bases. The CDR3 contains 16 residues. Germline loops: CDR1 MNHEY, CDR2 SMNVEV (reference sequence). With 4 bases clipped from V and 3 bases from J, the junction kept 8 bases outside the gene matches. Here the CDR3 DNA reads TGTGCCAGCAGTTCCAGCACTAGCGGAGTCTACAATGAGCAGTTCTTC. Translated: CASSSSTSGVYNEQFF.

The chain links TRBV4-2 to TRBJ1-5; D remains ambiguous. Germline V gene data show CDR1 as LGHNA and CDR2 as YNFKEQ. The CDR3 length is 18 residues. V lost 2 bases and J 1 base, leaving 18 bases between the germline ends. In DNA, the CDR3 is TGTGCCAGCAGCCAATTGGACTCGGGGAGGAGGAGCAATCAGCCCCAGCATTTT. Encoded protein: CASSQLDSGRRSNQPQHF.

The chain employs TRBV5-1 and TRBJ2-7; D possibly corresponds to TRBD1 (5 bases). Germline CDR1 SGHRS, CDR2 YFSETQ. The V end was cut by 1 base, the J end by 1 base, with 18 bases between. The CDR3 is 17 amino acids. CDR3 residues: CASSLYGQGSISYEQYF. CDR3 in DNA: TGCGCCAGCAGCTTGTATGGACAAGGGTCCATTTCCTACGAGCAGTACTTC.

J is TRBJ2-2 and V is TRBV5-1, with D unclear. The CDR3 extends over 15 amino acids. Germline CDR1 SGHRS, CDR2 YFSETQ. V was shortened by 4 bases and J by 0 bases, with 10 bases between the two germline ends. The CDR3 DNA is TGCGCCAGCAGCACCAGGACCTCGAACACCGGGGAGCTGTTTTTT. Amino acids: CASSTRTSNTGELFF.

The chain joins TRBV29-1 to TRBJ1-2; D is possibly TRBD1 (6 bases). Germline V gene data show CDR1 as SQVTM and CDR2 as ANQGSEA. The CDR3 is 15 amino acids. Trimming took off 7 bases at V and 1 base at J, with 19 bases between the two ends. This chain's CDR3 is CSAPSSDSLNYGYTF. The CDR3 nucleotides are TGCAGCGCCCCCTCTTCGGACAGTCTTAACTATGGCTACACCTTC.

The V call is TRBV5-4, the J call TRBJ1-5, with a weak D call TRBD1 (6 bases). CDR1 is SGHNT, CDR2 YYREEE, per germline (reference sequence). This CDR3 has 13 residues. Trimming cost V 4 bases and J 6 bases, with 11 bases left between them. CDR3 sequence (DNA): TGTGCCAGCAGCATGCAGGGGAGTCAGCCCCAGCATTTT. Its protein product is CASSMQGSQPQHF.

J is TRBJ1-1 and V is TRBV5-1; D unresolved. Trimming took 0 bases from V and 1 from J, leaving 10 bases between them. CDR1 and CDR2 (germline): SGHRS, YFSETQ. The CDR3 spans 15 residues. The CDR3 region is CASSLDGRTNTEAFF. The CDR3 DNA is TGCGCCAGCAGCTTGGATGGACGGACGAACACTGAAGCTTTCTTT.

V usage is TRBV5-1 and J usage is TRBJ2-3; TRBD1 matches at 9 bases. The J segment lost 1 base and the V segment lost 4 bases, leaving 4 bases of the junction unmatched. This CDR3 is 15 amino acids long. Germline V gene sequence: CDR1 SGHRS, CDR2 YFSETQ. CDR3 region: CASSIDRGGTDTQYF. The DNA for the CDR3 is TGCGCCAGCAGCATCGACAGGGGGGGCACAGATACGCAGTATTTT.

The CDR3 sequence: CASSPPEVRGTTSYEQYF. CDR3 in DNA: TGTGCCAGCTCACCACCTGAAGTGCGAGGGACTACGTCCTACGAGCAGTACTTC. This chain links TRBV18 with TRBJ2-7; 7 nucleotides match TRBD2. V lost 0 bases to trimming and J lost 1 base; unmatched junction nucleotides: 12. Per germline, CDR1 KGHSH and CDR2 LQKENI. The CDR3 runs to 18 residues. Full variable domain (remainder filled in from reference TRBV18 and TRBJ2-7): NAGVMQNPRHLVRRRGQEARLRCSPMKGHSHVYWYRQLPEEGLKFMVYLQKENIIDESGMPKERFSAEFPKEGPSILRIQQVVRGDSAAYFCASSPPEVRGTTSYEQYFGPGTRLTVT.

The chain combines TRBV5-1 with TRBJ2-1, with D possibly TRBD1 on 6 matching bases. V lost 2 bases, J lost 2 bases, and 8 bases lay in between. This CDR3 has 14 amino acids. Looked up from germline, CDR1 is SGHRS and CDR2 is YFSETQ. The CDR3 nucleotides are TGCGCCAGCAGCTTCCGGGACACCTACAATGAGCAGTTCTTC. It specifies CASSFRDTYNEQFF.